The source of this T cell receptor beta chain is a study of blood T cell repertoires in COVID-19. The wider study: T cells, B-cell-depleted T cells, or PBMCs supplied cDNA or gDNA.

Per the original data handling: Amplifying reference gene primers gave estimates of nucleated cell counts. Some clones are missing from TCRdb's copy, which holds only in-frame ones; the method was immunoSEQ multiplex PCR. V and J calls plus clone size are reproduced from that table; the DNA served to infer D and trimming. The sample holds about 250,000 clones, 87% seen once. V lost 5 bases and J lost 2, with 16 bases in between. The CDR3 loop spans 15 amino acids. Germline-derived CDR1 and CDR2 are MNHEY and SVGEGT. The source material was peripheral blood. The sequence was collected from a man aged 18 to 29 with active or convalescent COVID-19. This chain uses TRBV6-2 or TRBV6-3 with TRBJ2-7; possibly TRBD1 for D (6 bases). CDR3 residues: CASSIGQLPPYEQYF. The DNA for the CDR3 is TGTGCCAGCAGTATTGGACAGCTTCCACCCTACGAGCAGTACTTC.